The clone carrying this TCR beta chain was counted a single time. The sample belongs to a study of blood T cell repertoires in COVID-19. Across the whole study: The United States, Italy and Spain supplied acute and convalescent COVID-19 samples.

CDR3 size: 13 residues. V was shortened by 5 bases and J by 1 base, with 8 bases between the two germline ends. CDR1 is SEHNR and CDR2 is FQNEAQ in the germline V gene (reference sequence). Original processing methods: Nucleated cell number was recorded as an estimate derived from reference gene primer amplification. Repertoires were generated with immunoSEQ multiplex PCR, while TCRdb's copy carries only in-frame clones and drops some. The V and J calls and the clone size are those of that table, but D and trimming were determined from the DNA. Here the sample spans roughly 280,000 clones, about 91% being singletons. Each participant's cohort was designated according to participant-reported clinical history.

Sample: PBMCs or T cells enriched from blood (not recorded which). J is TRBJ1-1 and V is TRBV7-9; D is uncertain. The clonotype comes from a man aged 40-50 years who had been exposed to COVID-19. CDR3 DNA sequence: TGTGCCAGCAGCCCGAAAGCGAACACTGAAGCTTTCTTT. Protein: CASSPKANTEAFF.